This record looks at one T cell receptor beta chain sequence and its context. Its antigen is not identified. These data originate in a study of long-term antiretroviral therapy in people with HIV. Points from the study as a whole: Blood was collected between the mid-2000s and the late 2010s, possibly under older ART regimens. Pre-ART-expanded clones dominated the repertoire at all time points.

Deletions cut 6 bases from V and 4 bases from J, with 15 bases between. Germline values: CDR1 KGHSH, CDR2 LQKENI. The CDR3 runs to 14 residues. A v3.0 immunoSEQ assay was performed at survey level. Using immunoSEQ multiplex PCR, the repertoire was profiled, and TCRdb retains in-frame clones only, with some absent. The sample records 45,000 or so clones, over 90% being singletons. The rearrangement links TRBV18 to TRBJ1-1; maybe TRBD1 (5 bases). Sequenced here: unsorted PBMCs, sampled around 9.2 years after starting antiretroviral therapy. This TCR was sampled from a man aged 25 to 40 with HIV. The CDR3 loop is CASSANKGPTEAFF. CDR3 coding DNA: TGTGCCAGCTCCGCAAACAAGGGGCCCACTGAAGCTTTCTTT.